This TCR beta chain was profiled in a study of Ad26.COV2.S vaccination and SARS-CoV-2 variants. General observations from the study: Placebo recipients showed lower spike-specific TCR breadth than vaccinees.

Described treatment: 15 to 20 received Ad26.COV2.S at low or high dose, single or two shots; roughly 5 received placebo; per-sample allocation not given. Samples analyzed were those drawn on day 63 after the first vaccine or placebo injection. Relative to its sample, this clone is medium-sized. Its antigen is currently unknown. The sample carries other DNA sequences with the same CDR3. Method: immunoSEQ multiplex PCR; TCRdb's copy keeps in-frame clones and lacks some. Seen here are under 300,000 clones, around 90% observed once, and the top ten hold about 2.8%. The sequence came from a person aged 18-60 years who received the Ad26.COV2.S COVID-19 vaccine or a placebo. The material sequenced was peripheral blood, taken in a trial of Ad26.COV2.S vaccine versus placebo.

The CDR3 is CSIGGKNTEAFF. As DNA, the CDR3 is TGCAGCATAGGGGGAAAAAACACTGAAGCTTTCTTT. The V call is TRBV29-1, the J call TRBJ1-1; TRBD1 is a possible D gene (6 bases). The V gene lost 8 bases and the J gene lost 2 bases, with 12 bases spanning the gap. This CDR3 has 12 residues. Germline values: CDR1 SQVTM, CDR2 ANQGSEA.